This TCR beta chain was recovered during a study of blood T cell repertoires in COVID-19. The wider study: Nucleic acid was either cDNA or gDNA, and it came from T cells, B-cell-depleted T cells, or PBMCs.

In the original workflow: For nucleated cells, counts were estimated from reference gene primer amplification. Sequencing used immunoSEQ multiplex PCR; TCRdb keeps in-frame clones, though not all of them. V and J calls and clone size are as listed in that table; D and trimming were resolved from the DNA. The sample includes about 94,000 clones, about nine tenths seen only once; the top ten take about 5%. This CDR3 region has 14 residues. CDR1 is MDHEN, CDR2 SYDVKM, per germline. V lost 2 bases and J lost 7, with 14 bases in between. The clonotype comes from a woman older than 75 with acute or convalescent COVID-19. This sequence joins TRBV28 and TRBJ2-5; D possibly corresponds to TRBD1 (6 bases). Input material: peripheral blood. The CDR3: CASSLGGELRTQYF. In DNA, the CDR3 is TGTGCCAGCAGTTTAGGGGGCGAGTTACGGACCCAGTACTTC.